This T cell receptor (beta chain) was obtained from a study of blood T cell repertoires in COVID-19 (TCRdb year 2020). Regarding the research as a whole: Samples covering the acute and convalescent phases of COVID-19 were provided by collaborators in the United States, Italy and Spain. The sample metadata nearly always contained a de-identified subject ID, COVID-19 status, age in years and sex. Where available, HLA class I and class II types were taken from metadata supplied by the sample provider and were not determined by assay-based typing. Samples were obtained from the ongoing ImmuneRACE study (first 160 participants) and from some 1,200 subjects provided by 6 global collaborators. The repertoires were released in a freely available public database meant as a resource for research on the immune response to SARS-CoV-2. The dataset comprised deeply sampled blood TCRbeta repertoires from subjects exposed to, actively infected with, or recovered from COVID-19. The material from the prospective study consisted of cDNA or gDNA derived from T cells, B-cell-depleted T cells, or PBMCs.

Concerning this clone: Which antigen it targets is not known. It has no much larger one-base neighbor in the sample; base qualities were not kept.

CDR1 and CDR2, per the germline V gene, are SGHRS and YFSETQ. Deletion took 6 bases off V and 6 bases off J, with a span of 10 bases between the germline ends. The cysteine opens and the phenylalanine closes a CDR3 of 11 amino acids. The read is trimmed to its CDR3 DNA, 33 bases read in frame from base 1. Participants in the prospective study were enrolled through a virtual design, were aged about 18 to 89 years, and lived in roughly 25 United States geographic areas. To assign participants to cohorts, the prospective study relied on clinical history that participants themselves reported in a screening survey and a study questionnaire. Recovered participants in ImmuneRACE Cohort 3 were defined as having two consecutive negative NP/OP PCR tests, clearance from a healthcare professional, or resolution of symptoms. Each participant in the prospective study had whole blood, serum and a nasopharyngeal or oropharyngeal swab collected by mobile phlebotomists. Additional blood draws and questionnaires over an approximately two-month period could optionally be provided by prospective study participants. Prospective study blood samples were shipped either frozen or at room temperature before DNA extraction.

The immunoSEQ Assay, a bias-controlled multiplex PCR, was used to amplify TCRbeta CDR3 regions from genomic DNA. Turning to the authors' computational methods: The number of nucleated cells in each sample was estimated from the amplification of reference gene primers within the assay. Sequence reads were collapsed and filtered to measure the absolute abundance of every unique TCRbeta CDR3 rearrangement. Productive Simpson clonality was computed per sample as the square root of Simpson's diversity index over productive rearrangements. Imported from immuneACCESS, the table was reduced by TCRdb to in-frame sequences with V and J called. These copies leave out some clones; in studies compared against another copy, an unresolved V gene accounts for under half, and the cause of the remainder is not known. The V and J calls and the clone size are those of that table, but D and trimming were determined from the DNA. The sample table contains around 160,000 clones; only one count was recorded for approximately 80% of them. The biggest ten clones account for less than 4% of the sample.

The paper as a whole reports these results and caveats: Clinical and demographic metadata were provided uncurated, with the amount varying by source and participant.

The clonotype comes from a woman aged 55-70 years who had recovered from COVID-19. Sequenced: PBMCs or T cells enriched from blood (not recorded which). Recombination connected TRBV5-1 to TRBJ2-7; a tentative D call is TRBD1 (5 bases match). The DNA sequence is TGCGCCAGCATTGGGGCCGCCGAGCAGTACTTC. This gives the protein CASIGAAEQYF.